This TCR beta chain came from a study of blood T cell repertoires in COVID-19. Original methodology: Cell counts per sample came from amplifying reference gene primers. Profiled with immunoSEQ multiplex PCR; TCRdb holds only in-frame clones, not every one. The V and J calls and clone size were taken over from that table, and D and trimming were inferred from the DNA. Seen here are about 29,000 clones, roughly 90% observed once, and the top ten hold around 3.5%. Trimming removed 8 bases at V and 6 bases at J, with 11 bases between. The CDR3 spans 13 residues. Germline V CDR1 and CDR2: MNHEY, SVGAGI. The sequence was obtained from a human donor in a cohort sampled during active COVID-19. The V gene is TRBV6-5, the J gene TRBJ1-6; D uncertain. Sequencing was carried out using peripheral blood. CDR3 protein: CASSPGVNSPLHF. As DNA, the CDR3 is TGTGCCAGCTCCCCTGGAGTTAATTCACCCCTCCACTTT.